This T cell receptor (beta chain) was recorded in a study of identical twins (dated by TCRdb to 2015 to 2016). About the investigation overall: TCR alpha and beta repertoires from monozygotic twins, unrelated adults of various ages and cord blood were deep-sequenced to test whether fetal clonotypes persist. Replicate twin experiments were performed at different times using different library preparation protocols to rule out contamination.

Every donor in the study was a healthy Caucasian. Three pairs of female monozygotic twins, all aged about 18 to 30 years, were included in the twin cohort. CD4+ and CD8+ T cell populations were isolated with positive isolation kits from Invitrogen. Receptor libraries were prepared by 5' RACE. The reads were generated on an Illumina HiSeq 2000. A universal primer binding site was introduced by template switching, and a unique molecular identifier was present in the final cDNA, enabling accurate counting of TCR cDNA molecules. First-strand cDNA for TCR alpha and beta chains was synthesized from specific primers in the conserved constant-segment region. To control for contamination, every cDNA library carried two barcodes: a SMART-Mk sample barcode plus Illumina barcodes. TruSeq adapter sequences, together with Illumina sample barcodes, were added in two successive PCR steps. The TCR alpha and beta cDNA libraries were sequenced on the Illumina HiSeq platform using custom primers. Under the source paper's analysis protocol: MiGEC was used to process raw reads and extract unique molecular identifiers, and MiXCR was used to find CDR3 positions. For each individual, recombination models were inferred using an EM algorithm with the repgenHMM and IGoR tools. Shared clonotypes were analyzed with the tcR package in R, and sharing was normalized by the product of cloneset sizes. To study raw recombination without the effects of thymic and clonal selection, out-of-frame nonproductive sequences were analyzed. TCRdb ran its own pipeline on the public reads, namely fastp trimming at Q25 and MiXCR clone calling, and kept in-frame beta chains. All rows with the same CDR3 protein become a single entry with the most common DNA and genes. The V and J calls and clone size come from TCRdb's table, not from the authors' own analysis. Present in this sample are 500,000 to 650,000 distinct CDR3 sequences, around 24% of which were seen just once. The ten most abundant clones make up roughly 0.5% of the sample.

Measured from the cysteine to the phenylalanine, the CDR3 is 15 residues long. Here the CDR3 DNA is all that survives: 45 bases in frame from base 1. In the germline V gene, CDR1 corresponds to MNHEY and CDR2 to SVGEGT. V is shortened by 4 bases, J by 8 bases, and the region joining them spans 18 bases. This clonotype has a handful of counts. No cognate antigen has been identified for it. Per-base quality was not reported, and no clone a single base away is much larger than it. What the research found in general, with its limitations: Fewer insertions were carried by abundant cord blood beta clonotypes; a weaker similar trend was observed in young adult naive repertoires, while no such trend was observed in memory repertoires. Because the same donors could not be followed over many years, the conclusions relied on cross-sectional statistical analysis. In monozygotic twins, out-of-frame TCR alpha sharing was systematically underestimated by recombination models, although the models agreed with sharing between unrelated individuals. Out-of-frame TCR alpha sequences shared between twins showed an excess of low generation-probability sequences compared with coincidental sharing between unrelated individuals. Excess twin sharing in beta out-of-frame sequences was weaker because fewer shared sequences lowered the signal-to-noise ratio. Invariant T cells such as MAIT and iNKT could partly confound zero-insertion analyses, although diverse VJ usage argued against such confounding for most clonotypes.

The sample was also linked to a second study, of yellow fever vaccine responses in identical twins. The second study's authors report: The T cell response to vaccination in identical twins was reported by the authors to appear partly convergent and partly personalized. Focusing on identical twins, the study followed the T cell clones that responded to the vaccine, and did so with precision.

The sequence came from a woman aged 18 to 35 in good health. The chain joins TRBV6-2 or TRBV6-3 to TRBJ2-1; no D segment can be confidently identified. Sequencing used CD4+ T cells sorted from blood. The DNA reads as follows: TGTGCCAGCAGTTGGAATGGGCTAGTTGTCGATGAGCAGTTCTTC. This is translated as CASSWNGLVVDEQFF.